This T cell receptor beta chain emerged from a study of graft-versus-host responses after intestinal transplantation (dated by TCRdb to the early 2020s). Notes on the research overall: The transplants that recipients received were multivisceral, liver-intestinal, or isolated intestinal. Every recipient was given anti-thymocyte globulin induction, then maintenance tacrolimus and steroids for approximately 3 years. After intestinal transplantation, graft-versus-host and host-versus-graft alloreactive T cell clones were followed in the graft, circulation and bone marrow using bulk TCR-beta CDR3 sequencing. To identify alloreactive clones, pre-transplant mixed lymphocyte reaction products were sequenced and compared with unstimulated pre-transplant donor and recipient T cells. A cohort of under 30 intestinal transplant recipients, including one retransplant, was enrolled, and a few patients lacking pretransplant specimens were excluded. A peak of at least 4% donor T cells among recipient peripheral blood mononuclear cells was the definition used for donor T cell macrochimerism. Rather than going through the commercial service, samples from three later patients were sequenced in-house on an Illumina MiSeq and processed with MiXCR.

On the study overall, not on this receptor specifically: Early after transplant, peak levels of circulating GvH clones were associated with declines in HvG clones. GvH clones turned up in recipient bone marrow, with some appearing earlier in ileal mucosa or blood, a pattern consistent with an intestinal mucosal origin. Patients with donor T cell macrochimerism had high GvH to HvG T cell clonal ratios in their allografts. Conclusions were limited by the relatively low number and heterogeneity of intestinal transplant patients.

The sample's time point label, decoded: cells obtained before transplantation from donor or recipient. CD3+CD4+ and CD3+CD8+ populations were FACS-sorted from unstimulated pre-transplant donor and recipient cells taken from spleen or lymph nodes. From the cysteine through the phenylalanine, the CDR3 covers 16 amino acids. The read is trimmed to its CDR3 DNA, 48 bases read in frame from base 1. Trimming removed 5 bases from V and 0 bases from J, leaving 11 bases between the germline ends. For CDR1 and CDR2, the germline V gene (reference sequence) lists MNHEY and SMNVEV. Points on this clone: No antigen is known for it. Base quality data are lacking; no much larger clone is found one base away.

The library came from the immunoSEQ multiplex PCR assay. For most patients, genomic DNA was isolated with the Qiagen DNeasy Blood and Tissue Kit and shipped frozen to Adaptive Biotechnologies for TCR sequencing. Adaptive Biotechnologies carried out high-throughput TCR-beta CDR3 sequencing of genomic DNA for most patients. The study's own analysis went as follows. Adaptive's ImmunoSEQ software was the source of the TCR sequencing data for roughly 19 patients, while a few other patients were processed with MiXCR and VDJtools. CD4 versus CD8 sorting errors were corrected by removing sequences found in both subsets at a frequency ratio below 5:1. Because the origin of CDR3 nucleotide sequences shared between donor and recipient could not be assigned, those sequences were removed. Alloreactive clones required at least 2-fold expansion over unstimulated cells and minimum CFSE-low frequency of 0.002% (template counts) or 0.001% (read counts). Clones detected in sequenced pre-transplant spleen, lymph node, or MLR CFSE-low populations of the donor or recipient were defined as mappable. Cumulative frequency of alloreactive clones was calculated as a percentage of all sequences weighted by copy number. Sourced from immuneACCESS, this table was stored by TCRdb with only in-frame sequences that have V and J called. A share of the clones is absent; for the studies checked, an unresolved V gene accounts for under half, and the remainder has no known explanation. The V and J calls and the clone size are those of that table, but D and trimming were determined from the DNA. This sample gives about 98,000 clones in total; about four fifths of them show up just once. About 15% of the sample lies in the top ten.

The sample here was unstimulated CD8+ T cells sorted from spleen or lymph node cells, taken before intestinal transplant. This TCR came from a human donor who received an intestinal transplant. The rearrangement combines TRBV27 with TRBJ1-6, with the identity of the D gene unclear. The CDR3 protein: CASSPWMSSYNSPLHF. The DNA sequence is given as TGTGCCAGCAGTCCGTGGATGAGCTCCTATAATTCACCCCTCCACTTT.